Presented here are 18 T cell receptor beta chains from one specimen sequenced in a study of T cell responses to AZD1222 COVID-19 vaccine. Measured with immunoSEQ multiplex PCR; TCRdb has only the in-frame clones, and not every one. The table includes some 150,000 clones, 85% to 95% detected once. The sample consisted of peripheral blood, taken 28 days after the second AZD1222 dose. These receptors were obtained from an adult who received the AZD1222 COVID-19 vaccine.

The chain has TRBV6-5 and TRBJ1-4; D is unclear. The germline gives CDR1 MNHEY, CDR2 SVGAGI. Between the trimmed V and J ends, which lost 2 bases and 4 bases, there was a span of 8 bases. The CDR3 length is 14 residues. CDR3 loop: CASSYGSGNEKLFF. CDR3 sequence (DNA): TGTGCCAGCAGTTACGGCAGTGGTAATGAAAAACTGTTTTTT.

The rearrangement joins TRBV13 to TRBJ2-1, with TRBD1 as a possible D gene (6 bases). The ends were cut back, 4 bases at V and 2 bases at J, with 12 bases in the middle. The CDR3 length is 15 residues. Germline CDR1 and CDR2: PRHDT and FYEKMQ (reference sequence). This chain's CDR3 is CASSSRGETYNEQFF. CDR3 sequence (DNA): TGTGCCAGCAGCTCCAGGGGCGAAACCTACAATGAGCAGTTCTTC.

J is TRBJ1-2 and V is TRBV2; weak D call: TRBD1 (5 bases). CDR1 SNHLY and CDR2 FYNNEI come from the germline V gene. V shed 1 base and J shed 6 bases, with 12 bases lying between them. There are 14 residues in the CDR3. The CDR3 region is CASSEGPGMDGYTF. CDR3 DNA sequence: TGTGCCAGCAGTGAAGGCCCAGGGATGGATGGCTACACCTTC.

As DNA, the CDR3 is TGTGCCAGCAGTGCCCCCGGGACTAGCTCGTACAATGAGCAGTTCTTC. It codes for CASSAPGTSSYNEQFF. The chain carries TRBV6-2 or TRBV6-3 and TRBJ2-1; 9 bases fit TRBD2. This CDR3 comprises 16 residues. Looked up from germline, CDR1 is MNHEY and CDR2 is SVGEGT. The ends lost 5 bases at V and 4 bases at J; junction bases unmatched: 9.

This clone was seen more than once but under ten times. The chain combines TRBV19 with TRBJ1-1; TRBD1 agrees at 9 bases. CDR1 is LNHDA, CDR2 SQIVND, per germline (reference sequence). The CDR3 has 11 residues. Trimming removed 5 bases from V and 11 bases from J; junction bases left unmatched: 3. CDR3 sequence: CASSGTGLAFF. As DNA, the CDR3 is TGTGCCAGTAGTGGGACAGGGTTGGCTTTCTTT.

V gene TRBV25-1 combines with J gene TRBJ2-1; D unresolved. CDR3 length: 11 residues. Trimming shortened V by 6 bases and J by 3 bases, and 3 bases separated the two germline ends. CDR1 is MGHDK and CDR2 is SYGVNS in the germline V gene. The CDR3 DNA reads TGTGCCAGCAGCAACTACAATGAGCAGTTCTTC. As protein: CASSNYNEQFF.

V is TRBV14 and J is TRBJ2-5; TRBD1 might be the D (5 bases). The germline V gene has CDR1 SGHDN and CDR2 FVKESK. The CDR3 consists of 13 residues. Trimming removed 6 bases at V and 5 bases at J, with 13 bases between. The DNA for the CDR3 is TGTGCCAGCAGTTCAGGGCTGAGGGAGACCCAGTACTTC. Translation: CASSSGLRETQYF. Filled out from reference TRBV14 and TRBJ2-5, the complete variable domain reads EAGVTQFPSHSVIEKGQTVTLRCDPISGHDNLYWYRRVMGKEIKFLLHFVKESKQDESGMPNNRFLAERTGGTYSTLKVQPAELEDSGVYFCASSSGLRETQYFGPGTRLLVL.

The chain carries TRBV29-1 and TRBJ2-1; 7 bases match TRBD2. V shed 3 bases, J shed 4 bases, and the junction held 9 bases outside the gene matches. Germline CDR1 is SQVTM and CDR2 is ANQGSEA. The CDR3 loop spans 15 amino acids. CDR3 in amino acids: CSVDQTGGGYNEQFF. The CDR3 DNA is TGCAGCGTTGATCAGACTGGCGGGGGTTACAATGAGCAGTTCTTC.

The chain uses TRBV29-1 and TRBJ2-1, with a weak D call TRBD2 (7 bases). Germline V gene sequence: CDR1 SQVTM, CDR2 ANQGSEA. The length of the CDR3 is 13 residues. The ends were cut back, 4 bases at V and 4 bases at J, with 11 bases in the middle. The CDR3 nucleotides are TGCAGCGTTGTTAGGGGGGGGTACAATGAGCAGTTCTTC. This encodes CSVVRGGYNEQFF.

The V call is TRBV28, the J call TRBJ2-5; the D is unclear. The CDR3 has 19 amino acids. The V gene's germline CDR1 is MDHEN and CDR2 SYDVKM. The ends were cut back, 5 bases at V and 6 bases at J, with 31 bases in the middle. CDR3 sequence: CASSPQPLSRSSVLQTQYF. Here the CDR3 DNA reads TGTGCCAGCAGTCCCCAACCTCTCTCGCGGAGCTCCGTGTTACAGACCCAGTACTTC. Looking up the rest from reference TRBV28 and TRBJ2-5 gives the full variable domain: DVKVTQSSRYLVKRTGEKVFLECVQDMDHENMFWYRQDPGLGLRLIYFSYDVKMKEKGDIPEGYSVSREKKERFSLILESASTNQTSMYLCASSPQPLSRSSVLQTQYFGPGTRLLVL.

V and J are TRBV11-2 and TRBJ2-7; 10 nucleotides line up with TRBD2. Germline V gene lookup returns CDR1 SGHAT and CDR2 FQNNGV. The CDR3 consists of 15 residues. The J segment lost 2 bases and the V segment lost 8 bases, leaving 9 bases of the junction unmatched. The CDR3 region has the DNA TGTGCCAGCTCCCTAACTAGCGGGAACCCCTACGAGCAGTACTTC. Its translation: CASSLTSGNPYEQYF.

J is TRBJ1-4 and V is TRBV7-3; D gene unclear. The length of the CDR3 is 13 residues. Germline loops: CDR1 SGHTA, CDR2 FQGTGA. The germline V and J ends were trimmed by 2 bases and 8 bases, with 9 bases remaining between them. The CDR3 loop reads CASSLFYGEKLFF. CDR3 coding DNA: TGTGCCAGCAGCTTATTTTACGGGGAAAAACTGTTTTTT. Full variable domain (remainder filled in from reference TRBV7-3 and TRBJ1-4): GAGVSQTPSNKVTEKGKYVELRCDPISGHTALYWYRQSLGQGPEFLIYFQGTGAADDSGLPNDRFFAVRPEGSVSTLKIQRTERGDSAVYLCASSLFYGEKLFFGSGTQLSVL.

V usage is TRBV5-6 and J usage is TRBJ2-7, with D maybe TRBD2 (5 bases). Germline V lookup: CDR1 SGHDT, CDR2 YYEEEE. Trimming pared 0 bases from V and 3 bases from J, leaving 10 bases between. This CDR3 comprises 14 residues. The CDR3 DNA follows: TGTGCCAGCAGCTTGGCGGGAAGATTCTACGAGCAGTACTTC. Its protein product is CASSLAGRFYEQYF.

The rearrangement joins TRBV6-5 to TRBJ1-5, with D possibly being TRBD1 (6 bases). V lost 6 bases and J lost 0, with 12 bases in between. This CDR3 has 15 residues. Germline V lookup: CDR1 MNHEY, CDR2 SVGAGI. The CDR3 is CASRKGGSSNQPQHF. For the CDR3, the DNA is TGTGCCAGCAGGAAGGGGGGGTCTAGCAATCAGCCCCAGCATTTT.

The rearrangement links TRBV28 to TRBJ1-1; D perhaps matches TRBD1 (6 bases). Trimming pared 8 bases from V and 4 bases from J, leaving 20 bases between. The CDR3 is 15 amino acids. The V gene's germline CDR1 is MDHEN and CDR2 SYDVKM. CDR3 coding DNA: TGTGCCAGCGGACCTGGGGGGGGCGGCGGCACTGAAGCTTTCTTT. Protein product: CASGPGGGGGTEAFF.

The chain joins TRBV3-1 (or the pseudogene TRBV3-2) to TRBJ2-3, with 8 bases fitting TRBD2. The CDR3 extends over 16 amino acids. The V and J ends lost 4 bases and 6 bases, in that order; junction bases with no gene match: 12. CDR1 and CDR2 from the germline V gene are LGHDT and YNNKEL (reference sequence). The CDR3 loop reads CASSRQTSANRDTQYF. For the CDR3, the DNA is TGTGCCAGCAGCCGACAGACTAGCGCCAACAGGGATACGCAGTATTTT.

A single count supports this clone. This chain connects TRBV5-6 to TRBJ1-1; 8 bases map to TRBD1. Germline-derived CDR1 and CDR2 are SGHDT and YYEEEE. The CDR3 has 12 residues. V shed 4 bases, J shed 6 bases, and the junction held 2 bases outside the gene matches. The CDR3 nucleotides are TGTGCCAGCAGCCTGACAGGGGCTGAAGCTTTCTTT. Amino acid sequence: CASSLTGAEAFF.

The chain couples TRBV7-2 to TRBJ2-3, with TRBD1 matching over 12 bases. CDR1 is SGHTA, CDR2 FQGNSA, per germline. The CDR3 loop spans 16 amino acids. The junction had 5 bases not matched to a gene; V was cut back by 3 bases and J by 4 bases. The DNA of the CDR3 is TGTGCCAGCAGCTTCCCCGGGACAGGGGGCGCAGATACGCAGTATTTT. Translating gives CASSFPGTGGADTQYF.